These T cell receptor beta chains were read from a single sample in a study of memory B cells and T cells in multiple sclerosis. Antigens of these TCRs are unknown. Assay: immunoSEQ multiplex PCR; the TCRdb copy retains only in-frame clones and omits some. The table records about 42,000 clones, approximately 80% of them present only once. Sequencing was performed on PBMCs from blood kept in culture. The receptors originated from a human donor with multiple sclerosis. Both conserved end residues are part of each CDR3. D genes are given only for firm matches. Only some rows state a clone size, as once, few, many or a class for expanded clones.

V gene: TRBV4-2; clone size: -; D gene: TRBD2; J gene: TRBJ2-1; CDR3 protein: CASSHTTSGEWNEQFF; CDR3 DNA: TGTGCCAGCAGCCACACGACTAGCGGGGAGTGGAATGAGCAGTTCTTC
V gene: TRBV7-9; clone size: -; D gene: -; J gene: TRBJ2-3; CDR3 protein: CASSLDTQYF; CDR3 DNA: TGTGCCAGCAGTTTGGATACGCAGTATTTT
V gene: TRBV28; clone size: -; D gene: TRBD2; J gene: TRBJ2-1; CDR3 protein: CASSHGGGFRNEQFF; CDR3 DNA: TGTGCCAGCAGTCACGGGGGGGGCTTTCGTAATGAGCAGTTCTTC
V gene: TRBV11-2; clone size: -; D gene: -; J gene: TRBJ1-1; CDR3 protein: CASRKPSGTEAFF; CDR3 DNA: TGTGCCAGCAGGAAGCCTTCAGGGACTGAAGCTTTCTTT
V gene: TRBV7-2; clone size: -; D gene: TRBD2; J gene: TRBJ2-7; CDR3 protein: CASSLVAGWDEQYF; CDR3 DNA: TGTGCCAGCAGCTTGGTAGCGGGTTGGGACGAGCAGTACTTC
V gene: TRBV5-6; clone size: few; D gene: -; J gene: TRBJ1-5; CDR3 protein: CASSFIGESGPQHF; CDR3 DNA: TGTGCCAGCAGCTTTATTGGCGAATCAGGGCCCCAGCATTTT
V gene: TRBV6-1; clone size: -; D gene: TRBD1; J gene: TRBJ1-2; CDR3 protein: CASRQHRGAYGYTF; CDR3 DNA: TGTGCCAGCAGACAACACAGGGGGGCCTATGGCTACACCTTC
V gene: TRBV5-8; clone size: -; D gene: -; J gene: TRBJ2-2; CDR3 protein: CASRRLVDLRGTGELFF; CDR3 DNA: TGTGCCAGCAGACGATTAGTGGATTTAAGGGGAACCGGGGAGCTGTTTTTT
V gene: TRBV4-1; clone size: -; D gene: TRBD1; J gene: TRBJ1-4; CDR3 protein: CASSQTRDRGHKEKLFF; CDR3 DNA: TGCGCCAGCAGCCAGACCCGGGACAGGGGGCATAAAGAAAAACTGTTTTTT
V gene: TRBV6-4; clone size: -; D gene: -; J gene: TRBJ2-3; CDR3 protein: CASSDSGGGGTDTQYF; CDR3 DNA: TGTGCCAGCAGTGACTCAGGCGGGGGCGGCACAGATACGCAGTATTTT
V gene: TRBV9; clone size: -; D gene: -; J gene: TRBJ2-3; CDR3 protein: CASSVALSRTDTQYF; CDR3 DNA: TGTGCCAGCAGCGTAGCCCTCTCTCGCACAGATACGCAGTATTTT